These 11 T cell receptor beta chains came from one sample sequenced in a study of blood T cell repertoires in COVID-19. The protocol was immunoSEQ multiplex PCR, while the TCRdb copy is restricted to in-frame clones and leaves out a portion. The table records some 30,000 clones, roughly 85% of them present only once. The sequenced material came from peripheral blood. All receptors come from a man aged 55 to 70 with active COVID-19.

The J gene is TRBJ1-5, the V gene TRBV2, with D unclear. The V gene lost 5 bases and the J gene lost 6 bases, with 14 bases spanning the gap. Germline V gives CDR1 SNHLY, CDR2 FYNNEI. CDR3 length: 14 amino acids. CDR3 protein: CASSSSDRSQPQHF. The CDR3 region has the DNA TGTGCCAGCAGTTCTAGTGACCGTAGTCAGCCCCAGCATTTT.

This clone is a singleton in its sample. The chain combines TRBV2 with TRBJ2-2; D may be TRBD1 (5 bases). Germline lookup yields CDR1 SNHLY and CDR2 FYNNEI. V was shortened by 6 bases and J by 2 bases, with 13 bases between the two germline ends. CDR3 size: 15 residues. In DNA, the CDR3 is TGTGCCAGCAGCGTGACAGATACTAACACCGGGGAGCTGTTTTTT. It specifies CASSVTDTNTGELFF.

The gene calls are TRBV7-3 and TRBJ2-1; perhaps TRBD2 as D (5 bases). Germline V lookup: CDR1 SGHTA, CDR2 FQGTGA. The ends were cut back, 5 bases at V and 10 bases at J, with 12 bases in the middle. This CDR3 spans 12 amino acids. The DNA of the CDR3 is TGTGCCAGCAGCGACGAACCGGGAGAGCAGTTCTTC. Amino acids: CASSDEPGEQFF. Variable domain in full (rest from reference TRBV7-3 and TRBJ2-1): GAGVSQTPSNKVTEKGKYVELRCDPISGHTALYWYRQSLGQGPEFLIYFQGTGAADDSGLPNDRFFAVRPEGSVSTLKIQRTERGDSAVYLCASSDEPGEQFFGPGTRLTVL.

The chain joins TRBV24-1 to TRBJ2-3, with D possibly being TRBD2 (6 bases). Germline V lookup: CDR1 KGHDR, CDR2 SFDVKD. This CDR3 region has 16 residues. V was trimmed by 3 bases and J by 9 bases, leaving 21 bases between them. Here the CDR3 reads CATSDTGTPLLGTQYF. In DNA form, the CDR3 reads TGTGCCACCAGTGATACCGGGACTCCATTACTTGGCACGCAGTATTTT.

A single count supports this clone. V and J are TRBV28 and TRBJ2-5; 9 nucleotides align to TRBD2. V trimming: 4 bases; J trimming: 3 bases; junction bases outside the gene matches: 6. This CDR3 region has 15 residues. Germline CDR1 and CDR2: MDHEN and SYDVKM. The CDR3, as DNA: TGTGCCAGCAGTTCCCCATCTAGCGGGAAAGAGACCCAGTACTTC. Amino acid sequence: CASSSPSSGKETQYF.

This chain links TRBV28 with TRBJ2-7; TRBD2 is a possible D gene (6 bases). The CDR3 length is 17 residues. V was clipped by 5 bases and J by 1 base, with 21 bases between them. Germline lookup yields CDR1 MDHEN and CDR2 SYDVKM. The CDR3: CASSPFPISGSSYEQYF. CDR3 DNA sequence: TGTGCCAGCAGTCCGTTCCCCATTAGCGGATCATCCTACGAGCAGTACTTC.

The rearrangement uses TRBV29-1 and TRBJ2-2; D is unresolved. Germline loops: CDR1 SQVTM, CDR2 ANQGSEA. V dropped 4 bases and J dropped 0 bases, with 9 bases sitting between them. This CDR3 has 14 residues. DNA for the CDR3: TGCAGCGTTGGTACACGGGCGAACACCGGGGAGCTGTTTTTT. Protein sequence: CSVGTRANTGELFF.

The chain has TRBV5-1 and TRBJ1-1; D remains unclear. There are 12 residues in the CDR3. Germline assignment: CDR1 SGHRS and CDR2 YFSETQ. The V end lost 5 bases, the J end lost 0 bases, and 5 bases lay between the germline ends. Here the CDR3 reads CASRQLNTEAFF. The CDR3 DNA is TGCGCCAGCAGACAGTTGAACACTGAAGCTTTCTTT.

V gene TRBV4-2 combines with J gene TRBJ2-4; possible D gene TRBD2, 6 bases. Trimming left V 0 bases short and J 6 bases short, with 6 bases between. Germline V gene lookup returns CDR1 LGHNA and CDR2 YNFKEQ. The CDR3 length is 13 residues. CDR3 in DNA: TGTGCCAGCAGCCAAGAGGGGGGAAACATTCAGTACTTC. Protein: CASSQEGGNIQYF.

The chain links TRBV24-1 to TRBJ2-7; 11 positions match TRBD1. Trimming cost V 2 bases and J 5 bases; bases outside gene matches: 1. Germline assignment: CDR1 KGHDR and CDR2 SFDVKD. The CDR3 loop spans 14 amino acids. DNA for the CDR3: TGTGCCACCAGTGATTGGGGACAGGGGGACGAGCAGTACTTC. Amino acid sequence: CATSDWGQGDEQYF.

The chain links TRBV19 to TRBJ1-6; D remains unclear. The CDR3 totals 15 residues. V was trimmed by 7 bases and J by 11 bases, leaving 21 bases between them. CDR1 is LNHDA, CDR2 SQIVND, per germline (reference sequence). CDR3 loop: CASTSGLRSLAPLHF. CDR3 nucleotides: TGTGCCAGTACCTCTGGACTCCGGTCGCTGGCACCCCTCCACTTT.